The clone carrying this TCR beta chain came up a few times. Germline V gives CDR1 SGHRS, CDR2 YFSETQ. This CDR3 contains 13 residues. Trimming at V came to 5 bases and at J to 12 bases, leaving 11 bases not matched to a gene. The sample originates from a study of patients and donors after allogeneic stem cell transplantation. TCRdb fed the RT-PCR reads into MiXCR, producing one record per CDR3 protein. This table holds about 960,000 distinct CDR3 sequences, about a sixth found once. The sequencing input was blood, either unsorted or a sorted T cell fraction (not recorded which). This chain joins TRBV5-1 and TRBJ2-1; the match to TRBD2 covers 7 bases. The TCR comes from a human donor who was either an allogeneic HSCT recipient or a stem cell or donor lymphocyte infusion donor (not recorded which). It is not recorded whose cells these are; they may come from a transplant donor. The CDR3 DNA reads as TGCGCCAGCAGTGGGAGGGCCACCCCCGTGCAGTTCTTC. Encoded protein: CASSGRATPVQFF. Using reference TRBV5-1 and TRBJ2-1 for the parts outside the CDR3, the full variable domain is KAGVTQTPRYLIKTRGQQVTLSCSPISGHRSVSWYQQTPGQGLQFLFEYFSETQRNKGNFPGRFSGRQFSNSRSEMNVSTLELGDSALYLCASSGRATPVQFFGPGTRLTVL.